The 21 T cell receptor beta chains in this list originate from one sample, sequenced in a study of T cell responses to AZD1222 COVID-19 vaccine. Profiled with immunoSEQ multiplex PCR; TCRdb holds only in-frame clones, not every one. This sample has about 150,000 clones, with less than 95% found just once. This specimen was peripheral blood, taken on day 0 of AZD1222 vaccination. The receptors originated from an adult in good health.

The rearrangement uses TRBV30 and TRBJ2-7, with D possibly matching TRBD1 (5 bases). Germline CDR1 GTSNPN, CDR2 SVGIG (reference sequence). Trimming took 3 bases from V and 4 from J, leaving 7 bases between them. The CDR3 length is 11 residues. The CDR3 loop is CAWRQGYEQYF. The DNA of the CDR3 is TGTGCCTGGAGGCAGGGTTACGAGCAGTACTTC.

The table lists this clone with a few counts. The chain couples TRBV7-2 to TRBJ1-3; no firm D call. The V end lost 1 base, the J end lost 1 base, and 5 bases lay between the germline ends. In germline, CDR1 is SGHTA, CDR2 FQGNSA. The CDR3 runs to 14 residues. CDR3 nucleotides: TGTGCCAGCAGCTTAGGTATTTCTGGAAACACCATATATTTT. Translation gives CASSLGISGNTIYF.

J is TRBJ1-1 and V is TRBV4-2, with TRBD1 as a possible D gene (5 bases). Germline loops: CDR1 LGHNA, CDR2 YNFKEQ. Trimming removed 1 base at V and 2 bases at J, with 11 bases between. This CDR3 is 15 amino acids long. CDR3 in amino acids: CASSQGARDNTEAFF. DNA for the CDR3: TGTGCCAGCAGCCAAGGAGCCAGGGATAACACTGAAGCTTTCTTT.

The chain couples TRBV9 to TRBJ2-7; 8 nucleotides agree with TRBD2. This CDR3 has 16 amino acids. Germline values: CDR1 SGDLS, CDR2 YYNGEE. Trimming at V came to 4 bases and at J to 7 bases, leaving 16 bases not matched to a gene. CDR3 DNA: TGTGCCAGCAGCCCGAGCGGGGGACGGGGGTCCGGGGAGCAGTACTTC. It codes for CASSPSGGRGSGEQYF.

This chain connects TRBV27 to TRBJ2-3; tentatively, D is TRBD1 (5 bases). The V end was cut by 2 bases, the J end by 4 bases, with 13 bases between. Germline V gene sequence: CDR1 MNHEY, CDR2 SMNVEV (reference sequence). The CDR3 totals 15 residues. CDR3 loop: CASSLRAREADTQYF. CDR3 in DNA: TGTGCCAGCAGTTTAAGGGCCAGGGAAGCAGATACGCAGTATTTT.

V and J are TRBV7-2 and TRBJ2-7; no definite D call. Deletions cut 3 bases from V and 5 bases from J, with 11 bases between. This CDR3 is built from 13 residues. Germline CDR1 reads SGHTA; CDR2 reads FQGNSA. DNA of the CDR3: TGTGCCAGCAGCTTTCGATTTGGGGACGAGCAGTACTTC. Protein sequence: CASSFRFGDEQYF.

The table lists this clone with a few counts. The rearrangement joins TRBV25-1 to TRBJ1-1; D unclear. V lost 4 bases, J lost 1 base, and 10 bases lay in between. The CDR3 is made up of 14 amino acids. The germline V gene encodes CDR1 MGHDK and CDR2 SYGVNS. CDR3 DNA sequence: TGTGCCAGCAGTGTCTCCACCTCGAACACTGAAGCTTTCTTT. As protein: CASSVSTSNTEAFF.

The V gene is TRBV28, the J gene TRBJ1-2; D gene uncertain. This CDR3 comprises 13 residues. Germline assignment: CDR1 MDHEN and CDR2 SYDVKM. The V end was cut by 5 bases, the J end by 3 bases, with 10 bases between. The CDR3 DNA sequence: TGTGCCAGCAGTCGGGCCGACCACTATGGCTACACCTTC. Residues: CASSRADHYGYTF.

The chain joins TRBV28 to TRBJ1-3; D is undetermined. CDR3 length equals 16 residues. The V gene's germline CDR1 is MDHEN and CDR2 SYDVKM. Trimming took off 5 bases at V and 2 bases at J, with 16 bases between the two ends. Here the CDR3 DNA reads TGTGCCAGCAGTGGCCAACTAGTATGGACTGGAAACACCATATATTTT. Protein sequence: CASSGQLVWTGNTIYF.

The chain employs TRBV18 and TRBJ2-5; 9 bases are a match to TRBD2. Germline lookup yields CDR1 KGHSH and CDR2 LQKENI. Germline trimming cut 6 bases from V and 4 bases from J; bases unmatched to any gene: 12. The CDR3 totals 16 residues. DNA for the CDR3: TGTGCCAGCTCCCAAAACTCGGGACTAGCCCCAGAGACCCAGTACTTC. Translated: CASSQNSGLAPETQYF.

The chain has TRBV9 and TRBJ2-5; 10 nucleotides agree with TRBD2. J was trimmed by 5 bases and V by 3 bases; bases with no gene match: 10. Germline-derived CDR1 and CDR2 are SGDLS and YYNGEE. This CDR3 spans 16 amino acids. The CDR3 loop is CASSAQREGFWETQYF. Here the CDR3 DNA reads TGTGCCAGCAGCGCCCAGCGGGAGGGGTTCTGGGAGACCCAGTACTTC.

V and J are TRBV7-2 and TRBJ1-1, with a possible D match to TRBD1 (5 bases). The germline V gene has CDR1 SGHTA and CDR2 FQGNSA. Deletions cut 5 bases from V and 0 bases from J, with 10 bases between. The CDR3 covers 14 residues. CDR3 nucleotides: TGTGCCAGCAGCCAACAGGCGCTGAACACTGAAGCTTTCTTT. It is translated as CASSQQALNTEAFF.

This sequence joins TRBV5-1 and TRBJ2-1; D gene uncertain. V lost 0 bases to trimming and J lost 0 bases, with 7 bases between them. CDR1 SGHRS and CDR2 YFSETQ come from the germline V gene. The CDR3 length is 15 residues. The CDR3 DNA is TGCGCCAGCAGCTTGGCCCCAAACTCCTACAATGAGCAGTTCTTC. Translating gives CASSLAPNSYNEQFF.

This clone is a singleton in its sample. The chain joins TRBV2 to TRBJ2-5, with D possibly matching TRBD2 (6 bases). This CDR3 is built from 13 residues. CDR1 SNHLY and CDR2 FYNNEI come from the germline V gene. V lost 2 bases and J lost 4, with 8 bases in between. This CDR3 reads CASSERGGETQYF. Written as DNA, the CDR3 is TGTGCCAGCAGTGAAAGGGGAGGAGAGACCCAGTACTTC.

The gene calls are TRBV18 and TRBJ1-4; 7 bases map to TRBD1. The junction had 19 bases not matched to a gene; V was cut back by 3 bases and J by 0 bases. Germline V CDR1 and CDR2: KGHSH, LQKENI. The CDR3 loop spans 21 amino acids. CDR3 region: CASSPLKIRDSPSATNEKLFF. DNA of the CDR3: TGTGCCAGCTCACCTCTCAAAATCAGGGACAGCCCCTCTGCAACTAATGAAAAACTGTTTTTT.

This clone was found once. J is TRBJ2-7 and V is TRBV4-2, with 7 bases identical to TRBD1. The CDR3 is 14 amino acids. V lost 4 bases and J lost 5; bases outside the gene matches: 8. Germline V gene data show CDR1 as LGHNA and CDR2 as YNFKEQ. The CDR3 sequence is CASSLLGGPNEQYF. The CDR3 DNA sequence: TGTGCCAGCAGCCTCCTAGGGGGCCCCAACGAGCAGTACTTC.

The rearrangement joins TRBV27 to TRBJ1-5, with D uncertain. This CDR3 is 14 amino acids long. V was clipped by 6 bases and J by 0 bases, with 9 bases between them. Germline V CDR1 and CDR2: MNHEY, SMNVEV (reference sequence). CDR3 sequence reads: CASSRDFSNQPQHF. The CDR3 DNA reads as TGTGCCAGCAGCCGCGATTTTAGCAATCAGCCCCAGCATTTT.

The CDR3 loop is CASSQVGRGRDYEQYF. The CDR3, as DNA: TGCGCCAGCAGCCAAGTAGGGAGGGGGAGGGACTACGAGCAGTACTTC. The chain uses TRBV4-1 and TRBJ2-7; weak D call: TRBD2 (7 bases). CDR3 length equals 16 residues. Germline assignment: CDR1 MGHRA and CDR2 YSYEKL. Trimming cost V 1 base and J 3 bases, with 16 bases left between them.

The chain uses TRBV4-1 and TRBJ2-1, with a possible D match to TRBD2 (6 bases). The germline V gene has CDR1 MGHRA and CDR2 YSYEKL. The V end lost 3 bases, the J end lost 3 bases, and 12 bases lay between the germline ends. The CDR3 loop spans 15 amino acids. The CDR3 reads CASSQPTSNYNEQFF. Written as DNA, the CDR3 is TGCGCCAGCAGCCAGCCGACTAGTAACTACAATGAGCAGTTCTTC.

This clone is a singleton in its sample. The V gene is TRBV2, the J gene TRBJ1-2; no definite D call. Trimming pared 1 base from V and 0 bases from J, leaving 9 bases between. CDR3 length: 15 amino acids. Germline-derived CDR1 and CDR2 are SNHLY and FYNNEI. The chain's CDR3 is CASSEEPSPNYGYTF. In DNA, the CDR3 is TGTGCCAGCAGTGAAGAGCCGTCCCCTAACTATGGCTACACCTTC. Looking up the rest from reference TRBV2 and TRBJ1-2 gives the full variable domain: EPEVTQTPSHQVTQMGQEVILRCVPISNHLYFYWYRQILGQKVEFLVSFYNNEISEKSEIFDDQFSVERPDGSNFTLKIRSTKLEDSAMYFCASSEEPSPNYGYTFGSGTRLTVV.

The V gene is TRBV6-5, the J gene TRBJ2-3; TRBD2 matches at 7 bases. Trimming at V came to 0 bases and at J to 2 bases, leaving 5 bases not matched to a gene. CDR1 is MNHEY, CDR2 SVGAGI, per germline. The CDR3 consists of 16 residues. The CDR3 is CASSYSRGRATDTQYF. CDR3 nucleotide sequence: TGTGCCAGCAGTTACTCGAGAGGGAGGGCCACAGATACGCAGTATTTT.